This entry lists 5 T cell receptor beta chains sequenced from one sample in a study of cytomegalovirus exposure and HLA in healthy donors. 60 Vbeta and 13 Jbeta primers were used in PCR. The table came from immunoSEQ multiplex PCR; TCRdb's copy has only in-frame clones and leaves some out. Among around 150,000 clones, around 80% were seen once, and the ten largest hold about 8%. The sequencing input was PBMCs. These receptors all come from a woman aged 35 to 49 in good health and CMV-seropositive.

The chain combines TRBV9 with TRBJ2-1; 7 nucleotides match TRBD1. The CDR3 sequence is 18 residues long. Germline CDR1 and CDR2: SGDLS and YYNGEE. The V gene end was trimmed by 1 base and the J gene end by 6 bases; junction bases not matched to a gene: 16. CDR3: CASSVKPTRTGPGNEQFF. The DNA of the CDR3 is TGTGCCAGCAGCGTAAAGCCCACAAGGACAGGACCCGGCAATGAGCAGTTCTTC.

This chain links TRBV5-1 with TRBJ1-4, with D maybe TRBD1 (6 bases). The V end was cut by 1 base, the J end by 5 bases, with 9 bases between. There are 14 residues in the CDR3. The germline V gene has CDR1 SGHRS and CDR2 YFSETQ. Written as DNA, the CDR3 is TGCGCCAGCAGCTTGACAGGGCCGAATGAAAAACTGTTTTTT. Protein product: CASSLTGPNEKLFF.

The chain joins TRBV18 to TRBJ2-3; D is possibly TRBD2 (6 bases). The germline gives CDR1 KGHSH, CDR2 LQKENI. V lost 4 bases to trimming and J lost 1 base, with 18 bases between them. The CDR3 is 17 residues long. CDR3 nucleotide sequence: TGTGCCAGCTCACTAAACCTTGCGCGGGGCCGCACAGATACGCAGTATTTT. Its protein product is CASSLNLARGRTDTQYF.

Points on this clone: The identical CDR3 is also encoded by other nucleotide sequences in the sample. The chain has TRBV28 and TRBJ2-3; no reliable D call. Per the germline V gene, CDR1 is MDHEN and CDR2 is SYDVKM. V was shortened by 6 bases and J by 0 bases, with 7 bases between the two germline ends. The CDR3 is 13 amino acids. The CDR3 DNA follows: TGTGCCAGCAGCCCCCCAAGCACAGATACGCAGTATTTT. Its protein is CASSPPSTDTQYF. The whole variable domain, filled in from reference TRBV28 and TRBJ2-3, reads DVKVTQSSRYLVKRTGEKVFLECVQDMDHENMFWYRQDPGLGLRLIYFSYDVKMKEKGDIPEGYSVSREKKERFSLILESASTNQTSMYLCASSPPSTDTQYFGPGTRLTVL.

This clone has more than one count but fewer than ten. V is TRBV7-6 and J is TRBJ2-7, with 11 bases aligning to TRBD1. V shed 1 base and J 5 bases; nucleotides not matched to a gene: 10. The CDR3 is 17 residues long. From germline, CDR1 is SGHVS and CDR2 FNYEAQ. This chain's CDR3 is CASSLDRRTGGEHEQYF. CDR3 bases: TGTGCCAGCAGCTTAGACCGCAGGACAGGGGGCGAACACGAGCAGTACTTC.